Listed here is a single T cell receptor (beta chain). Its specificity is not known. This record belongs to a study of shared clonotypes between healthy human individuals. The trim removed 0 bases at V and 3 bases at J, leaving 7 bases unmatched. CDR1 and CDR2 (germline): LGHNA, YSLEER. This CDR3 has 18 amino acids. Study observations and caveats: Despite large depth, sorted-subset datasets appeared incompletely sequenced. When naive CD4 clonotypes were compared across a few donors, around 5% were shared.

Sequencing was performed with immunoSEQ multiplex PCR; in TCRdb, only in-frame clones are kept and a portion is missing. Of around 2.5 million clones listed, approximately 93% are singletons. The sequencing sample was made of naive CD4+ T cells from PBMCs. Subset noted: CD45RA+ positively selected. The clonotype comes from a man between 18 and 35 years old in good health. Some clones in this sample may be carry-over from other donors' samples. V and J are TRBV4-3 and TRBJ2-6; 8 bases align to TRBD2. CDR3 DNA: TGCGCCAGCAGCCAAGATCGGGGGGGGGCCGTTGGGGCCAACGTCCTGACTTTC. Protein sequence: CASSQDRGGAVGANVLTF.